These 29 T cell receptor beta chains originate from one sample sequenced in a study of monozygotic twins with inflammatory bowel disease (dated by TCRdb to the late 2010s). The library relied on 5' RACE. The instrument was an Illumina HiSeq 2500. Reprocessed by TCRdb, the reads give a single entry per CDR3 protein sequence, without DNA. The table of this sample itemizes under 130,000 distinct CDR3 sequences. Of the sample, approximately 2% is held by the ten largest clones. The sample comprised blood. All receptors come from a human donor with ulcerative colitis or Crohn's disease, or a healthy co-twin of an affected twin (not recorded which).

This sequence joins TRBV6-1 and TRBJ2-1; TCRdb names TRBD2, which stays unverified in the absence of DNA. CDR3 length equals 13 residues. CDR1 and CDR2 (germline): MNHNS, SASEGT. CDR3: CASKRLWDNEQFF.

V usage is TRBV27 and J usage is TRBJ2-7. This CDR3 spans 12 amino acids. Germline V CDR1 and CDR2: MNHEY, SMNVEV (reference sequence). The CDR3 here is CASSHVPYEQYF.

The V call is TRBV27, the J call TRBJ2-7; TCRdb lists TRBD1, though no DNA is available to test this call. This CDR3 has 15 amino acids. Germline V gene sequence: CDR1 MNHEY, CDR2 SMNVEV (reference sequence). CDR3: CASSFQDRGGYEQYF.

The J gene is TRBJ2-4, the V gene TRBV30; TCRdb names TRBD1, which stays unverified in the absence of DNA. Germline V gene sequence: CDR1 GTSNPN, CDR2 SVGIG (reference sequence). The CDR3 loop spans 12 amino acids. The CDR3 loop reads CALDRVGNIQYF.

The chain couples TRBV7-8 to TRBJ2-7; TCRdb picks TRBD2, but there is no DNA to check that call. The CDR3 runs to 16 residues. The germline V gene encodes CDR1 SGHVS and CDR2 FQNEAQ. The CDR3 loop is CASSMTSGLSSYEQYF.

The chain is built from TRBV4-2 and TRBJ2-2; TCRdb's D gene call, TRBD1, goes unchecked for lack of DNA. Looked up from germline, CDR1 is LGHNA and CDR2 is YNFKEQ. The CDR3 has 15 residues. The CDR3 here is CASSQGTGWKGELFF.

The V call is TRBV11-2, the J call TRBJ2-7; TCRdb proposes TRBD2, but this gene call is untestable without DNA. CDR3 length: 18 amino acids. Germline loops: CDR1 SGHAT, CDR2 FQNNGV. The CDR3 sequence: CASSLEKPGLAGAYEQYF.

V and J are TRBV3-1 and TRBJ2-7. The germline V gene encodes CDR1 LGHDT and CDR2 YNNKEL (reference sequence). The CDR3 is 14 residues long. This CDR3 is CASSQVSGPVQQYF.

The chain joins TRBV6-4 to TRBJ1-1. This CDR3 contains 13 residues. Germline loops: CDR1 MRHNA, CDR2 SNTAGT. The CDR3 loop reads CASSNDENTEAFF.

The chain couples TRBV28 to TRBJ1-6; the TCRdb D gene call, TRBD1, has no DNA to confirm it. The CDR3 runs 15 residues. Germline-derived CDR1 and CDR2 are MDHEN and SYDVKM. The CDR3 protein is CASSNGQSHNSPLHF.

This CDR3 is CASSLVRGDTQYF. The chain combines TRBV7-7 with TRBJ2-3; absent DNA, TCRdb's TRBD1 call cannot be checked. The CDR3 length is 13 residues. Germline V gene lookup returns CDR1 SSHAT and CDR2 FNYEAQ (reference sequence).

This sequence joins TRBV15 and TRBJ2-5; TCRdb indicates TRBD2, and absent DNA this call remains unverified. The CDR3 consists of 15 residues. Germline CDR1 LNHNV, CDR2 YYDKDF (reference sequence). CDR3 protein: CATSRDREVPETQYF.

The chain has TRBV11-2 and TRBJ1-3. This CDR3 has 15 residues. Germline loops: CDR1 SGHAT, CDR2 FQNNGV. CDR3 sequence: CASIIRAGSGNTIYF. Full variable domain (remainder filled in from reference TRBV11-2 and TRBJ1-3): EAGVAQSPRYKIIEKRQSVAFWCNPISGHATLYWYQQILGQGPKLLIQFQNNGVVDDSQLPKDRFSAERLKGVDSTLKIQPAKLEDSAVYLCASIIRAGSGNTIYFGEGSWLTVV.

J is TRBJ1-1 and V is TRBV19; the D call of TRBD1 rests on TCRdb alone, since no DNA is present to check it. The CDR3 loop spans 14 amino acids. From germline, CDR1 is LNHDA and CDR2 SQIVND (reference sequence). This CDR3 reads CASIFDRPGAEALF.

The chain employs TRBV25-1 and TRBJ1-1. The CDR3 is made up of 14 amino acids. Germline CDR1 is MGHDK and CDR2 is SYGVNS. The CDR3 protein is CASRGTGVYTEAFF.

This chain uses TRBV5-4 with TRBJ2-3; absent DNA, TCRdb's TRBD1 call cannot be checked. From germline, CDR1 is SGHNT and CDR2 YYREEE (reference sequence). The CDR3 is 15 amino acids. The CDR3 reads CASSLQGARTDTQYF.

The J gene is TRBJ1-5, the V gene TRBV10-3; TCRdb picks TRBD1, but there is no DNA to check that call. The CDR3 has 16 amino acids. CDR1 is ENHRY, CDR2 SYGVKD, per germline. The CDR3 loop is CAISDNSGQGNQPQHF.

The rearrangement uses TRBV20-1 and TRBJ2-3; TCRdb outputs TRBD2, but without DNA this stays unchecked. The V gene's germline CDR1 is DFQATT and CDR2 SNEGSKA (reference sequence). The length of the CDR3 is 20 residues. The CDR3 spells CSARDKGTSGRVGKTDTQYF.

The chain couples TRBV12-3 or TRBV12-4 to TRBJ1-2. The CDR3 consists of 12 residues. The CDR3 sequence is CASRFGPYGYTF.

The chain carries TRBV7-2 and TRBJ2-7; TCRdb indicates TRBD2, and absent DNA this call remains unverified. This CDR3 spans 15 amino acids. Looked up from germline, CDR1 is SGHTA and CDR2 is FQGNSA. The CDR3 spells CASSFSGSVSYEQYF. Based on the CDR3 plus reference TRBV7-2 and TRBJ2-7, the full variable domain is GAGVSQSPSNKVTEKGKDVELRCDPISGHTALYWYRQSLGQGLEFLIYFQGNSAPDKSGLPSDRFSAERTGGSVSTLTIQRTQQEDSAVYLCASSFSGSVSYEQYFGPGTRLTVT.

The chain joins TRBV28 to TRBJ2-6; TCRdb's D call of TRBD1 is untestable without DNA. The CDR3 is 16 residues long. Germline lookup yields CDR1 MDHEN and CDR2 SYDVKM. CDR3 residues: CASSLRDGVRANVLTF.

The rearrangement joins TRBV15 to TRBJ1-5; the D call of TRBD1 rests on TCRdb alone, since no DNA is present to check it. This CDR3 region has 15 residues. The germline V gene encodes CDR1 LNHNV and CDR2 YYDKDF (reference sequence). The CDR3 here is CATSIATGGGQPQHF.

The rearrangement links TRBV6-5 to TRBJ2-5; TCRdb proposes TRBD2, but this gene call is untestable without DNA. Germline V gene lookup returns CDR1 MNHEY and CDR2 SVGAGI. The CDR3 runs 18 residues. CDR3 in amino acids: CASSYLNYIDSPRETQYF.

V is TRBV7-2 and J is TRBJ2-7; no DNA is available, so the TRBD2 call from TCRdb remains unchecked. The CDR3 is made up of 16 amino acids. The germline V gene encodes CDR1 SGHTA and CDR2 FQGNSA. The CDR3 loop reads CASSQRAISISYEQYF.

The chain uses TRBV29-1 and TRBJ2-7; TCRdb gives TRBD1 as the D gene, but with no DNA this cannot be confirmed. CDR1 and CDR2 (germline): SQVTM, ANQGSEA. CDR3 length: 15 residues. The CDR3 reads CSVEDAGQGIWEQYF.

CDR3 loop: CAWRTGYGYTF. The gene calls are TRBV30 and TRBJ1-2; TCRdb selects TRBD1, and the lack of DNA leaves this call unchecked. The germline CDR1 and CDR2 sequences are GTSNPN and SVGIG (reference sequence). The CDR3 sequence is 11 residues long. Complete variable domain (other parts from reference TRBV30 and TRBJ1-2): SQTIHQWPATLVQPVGSPLSLECTVEGTSNPNLYWYRQAAGRGLQLLFYSVGIGQISSEVPQNLSASRPQDRQFILSSKKLLLSDSGFYLCAWRTGYGYTFGSGTRLTVV.

The CDR3 loop is CASSGLLAGHYNEQFF. The chain has TRBV2 and TRBJ2-1; there is no DNA to check the TCRdb D call of TRBD2. CDR1 is SNHLY, CDR2 FYNNEI, per germline. The CDR3 extends over 16 amino acids. The whole variable domain, filled in from reference TRBV2 and TRBJ2-1, reads EPEVTQTPSHQVTQMGQEVILRCVPISNHLYFYWYRQILGQKVEFLVSFYNNEISEKSEIFDDQFSVERPDGSNFTLKIRSTKLEDSAMYFCASSGLLAGHYNEQFFGPGTRLTVL.

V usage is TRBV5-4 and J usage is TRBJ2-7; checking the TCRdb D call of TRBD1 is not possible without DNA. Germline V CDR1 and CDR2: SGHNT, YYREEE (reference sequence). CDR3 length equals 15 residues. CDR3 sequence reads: CASSLDGTASYEQYF.

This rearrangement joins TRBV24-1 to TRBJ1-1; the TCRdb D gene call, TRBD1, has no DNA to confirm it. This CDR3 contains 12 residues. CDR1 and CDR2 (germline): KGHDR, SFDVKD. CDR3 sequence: CATSAGNTEAFF.